This record concerns one T cell receptor beta chain sequence. cDNA serving as the sequencing template came from extracted, reverse transcribed RNA. The assay was immunoSEQ multiplex PCR, and TCRdb's table has in-frame clones only and misses some. The sample includes 100,000 or so clones, around 60% of them seen just once. The CDR3 has 10 residues. V was clipped by 7 bases and J by 6 bases, with 7 bases between them. CDR1 SGDLS and CDR2 YYNGEE come from the germline V gene. Documented treatment: oral pan-JAK inhibitor, 5-10 mg twice daily. Sorting of CD4+ and CD8+ T cells was performed on PBMCs. The data derive from a study of CD8+ T cells in alopecia areata. Whole-study context: A 6-month off-drug phase came after tofacitinib, which had lasted 6 to 18 months.

This clonotype originated in a human donor with alopecia areata. This chain connects TRBV9 to TRBJ1-1; TRBD1 is a possible D gene (5 bases). The material was CD8+ T cells sorted from blood, obtained at approximately week 56, from a patient treated with tofacitinib. The CDR3 is CASGGAEAFF. CDR3 nucleotides: TGTGCCAGCGGGGGTGCTGAAGCTTTCTTT.